Here is one T cell receptor (beta chain) with its context. This clonotype occurred many times. Its antigen target is currently unknown. The record has no base qualities; no much larger clone is one base away. The TCR beta CDR3 regions were amplified from RNA transcripts. The TCR CDR3 was subjected to a first round of RT-PCR using the HTBI primer set and the Qiagen OneStep RT-PCR kit. A second multiplex PCR round built the libraries, followed by size selection and purification. Paired-end sequencing of the libraries was performed with 100 bp reads on an Illumina HiSeq2000. On the study's bioinformatics: SOAPnuke was used to process the raw data, removing reads that contained adapters or uncalled bases, had a mean Phred below 15, or lacked an exact match to the constant primer or identifier. High-quality paired reads were merged using COPE v1.2.5, and each unique nucleotide sequence was defined as a clonotype. MiTCR v1.1 was used to align the clonotypes against IMGT TRBV, TRBD and TRBJ reference segments. Analysis was restricted to V-J combinations with a frequency above 0.0001, which covered 98% to 99.2% of repertoires. The TCS score was defined as F50 (clonal expansion) divided by E x V (chaos), with BLOSUM62-based TCRdist calculated between CDR3 peptides within each V-J. Welch's t-statistics and random forest reduced roughly 540 V-J features to 10 to 15, which were used in a naive Bayes classifier (R e1071). Using fastp trimming at Q25 and MiXCR clonotype assembly, TCRdb reanalyzed the public sequencing data and kept in-frame beta chains. Identical CDR3 protein sequences are pooled into one entry, listed with their most common genes and DNA. V and J calls and clone size were set by TCRdb, not the authors. A total of about 480,000 distinct CDR3 sequences appear in this sample, roughly an eighth of them only once. 15% to 20% of the sample is held by the ten biggest clonotypes.

The data were obtained in a study of T cells in Graves' hyperthyroidism and ophthalmopathy (dated by TCRdb to about 2019). Study-level background: Peripheral blood samples were taken at the time of initial diagnosis, prior to any treatment. In roughly six Graves' hyperthyroidism patients, the study also compared T-cell repertoires from thyroid tissue with T-cell repertoires from blood. Prospective prediction of ophthalmopathy was tested in an independent validation cohort of 18 to 20 hyperthyroidism patients and 17 patients who later progressed to ophthalmopathy. The 100 or so discovery patients were randomly split 7:3 into training and test sets. To identify TCR V-J signatures that set the groups apart, the researchers used a discovery cohort of 100 patients, made up of 40 to 45 with Graves' ophthalmopathy and some 60 with stable Graves' hyperthyroidism. The paper describes TCR Vbeta CDR3 sequencing of 135 peripheral blood samples, made up of 43 ophthalmopathy patients, roughly 75 hyperthyroidism patients and 17 progressor patients. After blood sampling, hyperthyroidism patients were treated with methimazole at a starting dose of 30 mg daily, and ophthalmopathy patients were treated with high-dose intravenous methylprednisolone. General conclusions and limits of the study: A 13 V-J signature model separated ophthalmopathy from stable hyperthyroidism, with approximately 87% sensitivity and about 81% specificity in cross-validation and 80%/75% in testing. In validation, the model predicted progression to ophthalmopathy with roughly 70% sensitivity and roughly 75% specificity, a median of about 6.7 months before onset. Sample size was not statistically predetermined, and blinding of investigators to group allocation was not performed. Most expanded thyroid clonotypes (frequency above 0.001) were also detected in blood, suggesting blood repertoires may reflect thyroid immune responses.

Between the V and J ends, shortened by 4 bases and 10 bases respectively, the junction contains 8 bases. Counted from cysteine to phenylalanine, this CDR3 has 12 amino acids. The retained sequence is limited to the CDR3, 36 bases, with the frame set at the first base. CDR1 and CDR2, per the germline V gene, are SNHLY and FYNNEI. Graves' hyperthyroidism was defined as stable when no progression to ophthalmopathy occurred over 18 months of follow-up. The hyperthyroidism patients were between 18 and 65 years old and newly diagnosed, with a disease duration of less than 2 months. Any patient with an uncontrolled infection, another autoimmune disease, pregnancy or lactation was excluded. Diagnoses were based on clinical symptoms, serum thyroxine and TRAb, thyroid ultrasound and orbital computed tomography. Ficoll-Paque density gradient centrifugation was used to isolate PBMCs from about 10 ml of fresh peripheral blood. Total RNA was extracted using Trizol reagent, and RNA quality was assessed on an Agilent 2100 Bioanalyzer.

The sample comprised blood. The rearrangement combines TRBV2 with TRBJ1-6; no D gene can be assigned with confidence. The source of this sequence is a woman under 30 with Graves' hyperthyroidism. The nucleotides are TGTGCCAGCAGTGGGGGTGGGTCACCCCTCCACTTT. This is translated as CASSGGGSPLHF.